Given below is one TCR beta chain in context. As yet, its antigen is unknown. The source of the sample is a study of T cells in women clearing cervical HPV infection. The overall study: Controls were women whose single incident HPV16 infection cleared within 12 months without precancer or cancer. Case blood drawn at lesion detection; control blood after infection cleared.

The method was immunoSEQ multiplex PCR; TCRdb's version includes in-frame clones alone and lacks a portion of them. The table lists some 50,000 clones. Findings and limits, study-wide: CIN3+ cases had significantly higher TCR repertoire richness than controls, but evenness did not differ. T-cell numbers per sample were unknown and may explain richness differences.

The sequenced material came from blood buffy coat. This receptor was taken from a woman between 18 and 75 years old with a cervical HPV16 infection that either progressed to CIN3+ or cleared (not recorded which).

The CDR3 protein is CASSWIVGGTDTQYF. CDR3 bases read: TGTGCCAGCAGCTGGATAGTCGGGGGCACAGATACG. The chain carries TRBV7-9 and TRBJ2-3; the D gene is possibly TRBD2 (5 bases). The observed sequence ends 3 residues before the CDR3 terminus, with the missing tail filled in from the germline J gene. This CDR3 is 15 amino acids long. Per the germline V gene, CDR1 is SEHNR and CDR2 is FQNEAQ (reference sequence). The germline V and J ends were trimmed by 4 bases and 1 base, with 12 bases remaining between them.